This TCR beta chain was sequenced for a study of cytomegalovirus exposure and HLA in healthy donors (dated by TCRdb to about 2017). With regard to the full study: An earlier analysis of fewer than 750 of the donors reported 276 Gb of sequence data and around 110 million unique TCR beta sequences obtained from approximately 180 million T cells. An early release covering about 600 HLA-typed donors comprised roughly 300 gigabases of sequencing data and 85 million to 100 million unique TCR sequences. The genetic ancestry cluster associated with self-reported Caucasian donors included about 81% of the roughly 380 genotyped donors. The study aimed to test whether signatures of past pathogen exposure could be identified by cataloging public T cell receptors. The study used immunosequencing to profile the T cell repertoires of approximately 650 subjects and linked those repertoires to cytomegalovirus serostatus. A separate validation cohort of roughly 110 different subjects was used in addition to the roughly 670-subject first cohort. To predict cytomegalovirus infection status, the study brought together high-throughput TCR immunosequencing, statistical association of individual TCRs with disease status, and machine learning. A later analysis re-examined previously published TCR beta repertoires from about 670 donors and added high-resolution HLA genotyping to investigate patterns of TCR occurrence. The later analysis used no new phenotypic data to find candidate immune exposures, relying instead on TCR beta sequences and their occurrence across donors. An earlier analysis of around 540 of the donors applied high-throughput TCR beta sequencing to assess whether each TCR beta V gene segment acted as functional or pseudogenic. Donor age, sex, ethnicity and CMV serostatus were compiled alongside the repertoire data. In a later genetic analysis, genome-wide SNP genotypes for 398 of the 666 donors were used, and that subset was treated as a discovery cohort. All discovery cohort repertoires had been generated on a single sequencing platform. HLA typing included class I and class II loci at four-digit resolution. Typing coverage varied by locus: roughly 620-640 donors for A, B, C, DRB1 and DQB1; approximately 560 for DQA1; more than 600 for DPA1; approximately 490 for DPB1. Because of strong linkage in the cohort, a few DR-DQ haplotypes were treated as single units for association and clustering. Across 398 genotyped donors of the cohort, an average of roughly 250,000 unique TCR beta nucleotide sequences per donor were sequenced, and 15% to 20% of those sequences were non-productive. Broad study findings and their caveats: In the study, about 150 TCR beta chains were listed as associated with cytomegalovirus. An earlier analysis of around 540 of the donors showed that most TCR beta V segments appeared in productive rearrangements either about 90% or about 30% of the time, which broadly matched IMGT annotations. At a false discovery rate of 0.05, a later analysis linked 16,000 or so TCR beta sequences to specific HLA alleles. A few of the identified cytomegalovirus-associated TCR beta chains were confirmed in vitro to be specific for cytomegalovirus antigens. The 87-base-pair reads could not distinguish some IMGT-functional V segments, including TRBV6-2 and TRBV6-3, so those segments were excluded. Linkage disequilibrium might explain the correlated functional status among segregating V segments, but an unknown experimental factor could not be ruled out. A further reported finding was that TCR beta sequences accurately predicted the HLA-A and HLA-B alleles for most subjects in the first cohort. The cohort was sequenced for TCR beta chains only, and without alpha or paired-chain data the features that could be detected were limited. A later analysis found that HLA-associated TCR beta chains were more clonally expanded and had lower generation probabilities than equally common non-associated chains. The classifier was reported to diagnose cytomegalovirus status with high specificity and sensitivity in both the original cohort and the validation cohort. CMV serostatus was the only immune exposure information available for the cohort. According to a later analysis, most CMV-associated TCR beta chains appeared to be HLA-restricted, and the HLA associations seemed to be driven largely by CMV exposure. An association between a missense DCLRE1C variant and V-gene and J-gene trimming of TCR beta chains was found in a later genetic analysis and replicated in an independent cohort. Because counts were too low, 15 to 20 rarely observed V segments, including chromosome 9 orphons, were left out of the earlier analysis of a few hundred of the donors. HLA typing was unavailable for some donors at each locus, so association tests used only the typed subset. According to the authors, the approach could potentially be generalized to other disease states and immunological phenotypes. According to a later analysis, TCR association rates differed among HLA loci, with DRB1 alleles showing the most associated TCRs and HLA-C alleles showing the fewest. According to a later genetic analysis, donors in an Asian-associated ancestry cluster had fewer N-insertions in productive TCRs than the roughly 700-donor mean. When HLA alleles, especially DR and DQ, strongly co-occurred, attributing TCR associations to individual alleles was difficult. Several of the top co-occurrence clusters appeared to be linked to parvovirus B19, influenza, CMV and Epstein-Barr virus, according to a later analysis. While some public TCRs were present in many individuals, most TCR sequences turned up only very rarely across donors. Presence/absence analyses assumed roughly uniform sequencing depth across donors, an assumption that may not hold. A group of highly shared sequence variants was considered likely to be a technical artifact of the sequencing pipeline.

The CDR3, from cysteine to phenylalanine, totals 12 residues. Left in the record is the CDR3 DNA by itself, 36 bases read in frame from the first base. Sequences SGHNT (CDR1) and YYREEE (CDR2) are obtained from the germline V gene (reference sequence). The method was the immunoSEQ multiplex PCR assay. The multiplex PCR relied on a mix of 60 forward primers for TCR Vbeta segments and 13 reverse primers for TCR Jbeta segments. Amplification of the CDR3 region of rearranged TCR beta genes was performed with a multiplex PCR assay on genomic DNA. The amplified TCR beta libraries were sequenced on the Illumina HiSeq System as 87-base-pair reads. Per the original workflow: In a later analysis, 77 million or so unique TCR beta chains were counted across the 500 to 850 repertoires, and approximately 9.9 million of these chains were shared by at least two donors. A nearest-neighbor algorithm error-corrected the raw reads and collapsed the reads into unique sequences, merging closely related sequences to remove PCR and sequencing errors. Alignment of CDR3 sequences to IMGT reference sequences was used to assign V, D and J gene segments. For a sequence to be retained, a match of at least six nucleotides to both a V gene segment and a J gene segment was required. A rearrangement was called productive if the CDR3 had no stop codons and remained in frame with V and J, and every other rearrangement was called non-productive. CDR3 was defined by IMGT convention, running from the second conserved V-encoded cysteine to the conserved J-encoded phenylalanine. Sequences without an unambiguous match to a single V gene segment were excluded from the earlier analysis of several hundred of the donors. In an earlier analysis of 450 to 750 of the donors, a V segment was called functional when productive rearrangements were above 56.7%, and segregating when the standard deviation between donors exceeded 5%. A statistical classification framework was built for diagnosing cytomegalovirus status from the catalog of TCR beta chain sequences. In a later analysis, TCR nucleotide sequences were compared against IMGT/GENE-DB human TR gene sequences so that V and J genes could be assigned. In a later analysis, CDR3 sequences and most-parsimonious VDJ recombination scenarios were assigned using the TCRdist pipeline. In a later analysis, each TCR beta chain was defined by its CDR3 amino acid sequence together with its V-gene family, and reads without a unique V-gene family were excluded. To address suspected cross-contamination and a sequencing artifact, a later analysis removed 592 highly shared, low-generation-probability nucleotide sequences. For each public chain, a later analysis derived a clonal expansion index from normalized ranks of inferred template counts within each repertoire. Generation probabilities in a later analysis came from a VDJ recombination model fitted to out-of-frame rearrangements, and those results were checked against IGoR. Hypergeometric tests were used in a later analysis to score TCR-TCR, TCR-HLA and TCR-CMV co-occurrence, with a repertoire-size bias correction applied to the TCR pairs. In a later analysis, false discovery rates were estimated by permuting HLA or CMV assignments 20 times. In a later analysis, co-occurring TCRs were grouped using DBSCAN, and TCRdist sequence similarity was added for clustering within HLA-allele-positive subsets. For co-occurrence clustering, repertoires with fewer than 30,000 or more than 120,000 public chains were excluded, along with four or five repertoires with anomalous nucleotide sharing. TCRdb obtained this table from immuneACCESS and retained in-frame rearrangements with V and J assigned. These tables miss some clones; where compared with another copy, unresolved V genes account for less than half of the shortfall, and the remainder is unexplained. The V and J calls and clone size come from that table; D and trimming were worked out from the DNA. This sample comprises approximately 130,000 clones, 76% of them detected only once. The top ten constitute roughly 1.8% of the sample.

The cohort consisted of 600 to 700 healthy bone marrow donors. At the time of sampling, all cohort members were nominally healthy, though unrecorded immune exposures were likely present. The donor tested CMV seropositive and was one of the 289 seropositive cohort members. Every donor gave a peripheral blood sample, and the peripheral blood mononuclear cells from that sample were used for TCR beta sequencing. The Qiagen DNeasy Blood Extraction Kit was used to extract genomic DNA from the blood cell samples. Note on this clone: Its antigen specificity is not known. One junction end disagrees with the germline gene, perhaps due to a read error.

The specimen sequenced was PBMCs. The sequence was obtained from a female donor in good health and CMV-seropositive. This chain is built from TRBV5-4 and TRBJ1-2; the D segment cannot be called with confidence. This receptor carries the CDR3 CASSLAGYGYPF. The DNA sequence reads TGTGCCAGCAGCTTGGCGGGTTATGGCTACCCCTTC.